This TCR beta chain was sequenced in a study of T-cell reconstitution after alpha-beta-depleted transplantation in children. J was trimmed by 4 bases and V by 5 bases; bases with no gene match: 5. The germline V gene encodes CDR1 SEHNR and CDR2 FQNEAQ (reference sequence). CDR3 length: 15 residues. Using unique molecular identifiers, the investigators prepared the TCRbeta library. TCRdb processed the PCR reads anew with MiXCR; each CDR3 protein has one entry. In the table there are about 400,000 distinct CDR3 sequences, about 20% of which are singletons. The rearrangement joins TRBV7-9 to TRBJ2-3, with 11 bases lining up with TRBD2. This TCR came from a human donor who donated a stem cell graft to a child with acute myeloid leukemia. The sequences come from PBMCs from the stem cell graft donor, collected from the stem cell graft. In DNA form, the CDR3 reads TGTGCCAGCAGCCAAATAGCGGGAGGGCCAGATACGCAGTATTTT. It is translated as CASSQIAGGPDTQYF.